The 30 T cell receptor beta chains below were found in one sample sequenced in a study of human T cells and chemical hapten exposure. TCRdb independently ran MiXCR on the RACE reads; one entry per CDR3 protein. The repertoire holds around 42,000 distinct CDR3 sequences, with around a tenth as singletons. This sample's time point: patch test 2, 6 weeks after DPC sensitization. Treatment in this sample: therapeutic diphenylcyclopropenone sensitization with weekly scalp DPC. The total RNA was obtained from whole blood that was not fractionated. The sequenced sample was whole blood, obtained in connection with sensitization to the hapten diphenylcyclopropenone (DPC). These TCRs come from a woman in her 30s with alopecia areata. Some clones in this sample may be carry-over from other donors' samples.

This clonotype was seen a handful of times. The V gene is TRBV7-9, the J gene TRBJ1-2; D is uncertain. The CDR3 runs 15 residues. Trimming shortened V by 4 bases and J by 0 bases, and 12 bases separated the two germline ends. The germline V gene encodes CDR1 SEHNR and CDR2 FQNEAQ (reference sequence). This CDR3 is CASSSVKVANYGYTF. Here the CDR3 DNA reads TGTGCCAGCAGCTCGGTTAAGGTAGCTAACTATGGCTACACCTTC.

Many counts were recorded for this clonotype. The genes are TRBV10-2 and TRBJ2-6; TRBD2 matches 9 bases. After removal of 7 bases from V and 0 bases from J, the junction contained 4 bases not matched to a gene. The CDR3 sequence is 16 residues long. The germline V gene encodes CDR1 WSHSY and CDR2 SAAADI. In nucleotides, the CDR3 is TGCGCCAGCACAGGGACTAGCTTCTCTGGGGCCAACGTCCTGACTTTC. Translating it yields CASTGTSFSGANVLTF.

This clonotype was seen more than once but under ten times. This chain links TRBV28 with TRBJ2-3; 7 bases align to TRBD2. The CDR3 extends over 14 amino acids. V trimming: 4 bases; J trimming: 7 bases; junction bases outside the gene matches: 8. Germline CDR1 and CDR2: MDHEN and SYDVKM. The CDR3 sequence: CASSSGGNDNTQYF. The CDR3 DNA is TGTGCCAGCAGTTCCGGGGGGAATGATAATACGCAGTATTTT.

The sample holds many counts of this clonotype. The rearrangement links TRBV9 to TRBJ2-3; D remains ambiguous. The CDR3 totals 14 residues. Germline V gene data show CDR1 as SGDLS and CDR2 as YYNGEE. The V and J ends lost 4 bases and 0 bases respectively, with 9 bases between them. The CDR3: CASSLDESTDTQYF. DNA for the CDR3: TGTGCCAGCAGCTTGGACGAAAGCACAGATACGCAGTATTTT.

This clonotype has just a few counts. The chain employs TRBV6-6 and TRBJ2-1, with TRBD1 as a possible D gene (6 bases). Trimming removed 2 bases from V and 4 bases from J, with 12 bases in between. Germline V lookup: CDR1 MNHNY, CDR2 SVGAGI (reference sequence). This CDR3 contains 15 residues. CDR3 amino acids: CASSYTDSIYNEQFF. The CDR3 DNA reads as TGTGCCAGCAGTTACACGGACAGTATTTACAATGAGCAGTTCTTC.

The chain joins TRBV20-1 to TRBJ1-2; tentatively, D is TRBD1 (6 bases). This CDR3 contains 14 residues. Trimming stripped 5 bases from V and 4 bases from J, with 17 bases between. Germline V gene data show CDR1 as DFQATT and CDR2 as SNEGSKA (reference sequence). The CDR3 loop is CSAPQQGNFYGYTF. CDR3 DNA: TGCAGTGCTCCTCAACAGGGAAATTTCTATGGCTACACCTTC.

The sample holds a few counts of this clonotype. V usage is TRBV5-1 and J usage is TRBJ2-7, with D perhaps given as TRBD1 or TRBD2 (6 bases each). Germline CDR1 reads SGHRS; CDR2 reads YFSETQ. Trimming removed 0 bases at V and 2 bases at J, with 12 bases between. The CDR3 runs 15 residues. DNA of the CDR3: TGCGCCAGCAGCTTGGCGGGGGCCCTAACCTACGAGCAGTACTTC. It yields the protein CASSLAGALTYEQYF. Variable domain in full (rest from reference TRBV5-1 and TRBJ2-7): KAGVTQTPRYLIKTRGQQVTLSCSPISGHRSVSWYQQTPGQGLQFLFEYFSETQRNKGNFPGRFSGRQFSNSRSEMNVSTLELGDSALYLCASSLAGALTYEQYFGPGTRLTVT.

V is TRBV2 and J is TRBJ2-3; D remains ambiguous. Trimming left V 10 bases short and J 0 bases short, with 11 bases between. Germline V lookup: CDR1 SNHLY, CDR2 FYNNEI. The CDR3 sequence is 13 residues long. CDR3 loop: CAILDGSTDTQYF. DNA of the CDR3: TGTGCCATCCTGGACGGGAGCACAGATACGCAGTATTTT. Combining the CDR3 with reference TRBV2 and TRBJ2-3 gives the whole variable domain EPEVTQTPSHQVTQMGQEVILRCVPISNHLYFYWYRQILGQKVEFLVSFYNNEISEKSEIFDDQFSVERPDGSNFTLKIRSTKLEDSAMYFCAILDGSTDTQYFGPGTRLTVL.

This clonotype has ten or more counts. The chain couples TRBV13 to TRBJ2-3, with no clear D. The CDR3 has 14 residues. The ends were cut back, 1 base at V and 0 bases at J, with 5 bases in the middle. Germline V gene sequence: CDR1 PRHDT, CDR2 FYEKMQ (reference sequence). CDR3 in DNA: TGTGCCAGCAGCTTAGCTGGAAGCACAGATACGCAGTATTTT. Translation: CASSLAGSTDTQYF.

This clonotype was recorded a few times. The J gene is TRBJ2-3, the V gene TRBV7-2; the D is unclear. Germline-derived CDR1 and CDR2 are SGHTA and FQGNSA. Trimming removed 4 bases from V and 0 bases from J, with 5 bases in between. The CDR3 is 13 residues long. CDR3 DNA: TGTGCCAGCAGCTCTATTAGCACAGATACGCAGTATTTT. Its translation: CASSSISTDTQYF.

The table lists this clonotype with many counts. V gene TRBV5-1 combines with J gene TRBJ2-6; possibly TRBD1 for D (5 bases). The CDR3 sequence is 19 residues long. V was trimmed by 3 bases and J by 4 bases, leaving 23 bases between them. From germline, CDR1 is SGHRS and CDR2 YFSETQ. CDR3 in amino acids: CASSSFQGFPVGGANVLTF. The CDR3 DNA sequence: TGCGCCAGCAGCTCGTTCCAGGGTTTCCCAGTTGGGGGGGCCAACGTCCTGACTTTC.

This clonotype was picked up many times. This chain links TRBV29-1 with TRBJ1-2; D may be TRBD1 (5 bases). Deletions cut 3 bases from V and 3 bases from J, with 23 bases between. The germline gives CDR1 SQVTM, CDR2 ANQGSEA. The CDR3 loop spans 17 amino acids. CDR3 sequence reads: CSVESRLTWGAYYGYTF. The CDR3 bases are TGCAGCGTTGAGAGTCGTCTTACGTGGGGCGCATACTATGGCTACACCTTC.

The gene calls are TRBV28 and TRBJ2-3, with a possible D match to TRBD1 (5 bases). The CDR3 loop spans 15 amino acids. Between the trimmed V and J ends, which lost 6 bases and 1 base, there was a span of 14 bases. The germline gives CDR1 MDHEN, CDR2 SYDVKM. Here the CDR3 DNA reads TGTGCCAGCAGCCACCAGGGCAGGGGCACAGATACGCAGTATTTT. Translating gives CASSHQGRGTDTQYF. Variable domain in full (rest from reference TRBV28 and TRBJ2-3): DVKVTQSSRYLVKRTGEKVFLECVQDMDHENMFWYRQDPGLGLRLIYFSYDVKMKEKGDIPEGYSVSREKKERFSLILESASTNQTSMYLCASSHQGRGTDTQYFGPGTRLTVL.

This clonotype was detected ten times or more. The rearrangement joins TRBV18 to TRBJ1-1; D possibly corresponds to TRBD1 (5 bases). The CDR3 is made up of 14 amino acids. The germline gives CDR1 KGHSH, CDR2 LQKENI. V lost 2 bases to trimming and J lost 2 bases, with 9 bases between them. CDR3 coding DNA: TGTGCCAGCTCACCATCGGGGGTAAACACTGAAGCTTTCTTT. Amino acids: CASSPSGVNTEAFF.

This clonotype was recorded a few times. The chain joins TRBV6-6 to TRBJ1-2; TRBD1 matches 9 bases. CDR1 MNHNY and CDR2 SVGAGI come from the germline V gene (reference sequence). CDR3 length: 15 residues. The trim removed 4 bases at V and 2 bases at J, leaving 5 bases unmatched. CDR3 nucleotide sequence: TGTGCCAGCAGTTCGACCGGGACAGGGAACTATGGCTACACCTTC. Its translation: CASSSTGTGNYGYTF.

This clonotype has only a few counts. This chain links TRBV10-3 with TRBJ1-5; D unresolved. This CDR3 is built from 14 residues. V dropped 3 bases and J dropped 3 bases, with 9 bases sitting between them. Per germline, CDR1 ENHRY and CDR2 SYGVKD. The CDR3 protein is CAISEGGPNQPQHF. CDR3 in DNA: TGTGCCATCAGTGAAGGAGGGCCCAATCAGCCCCAGCATTTT.

In DNA form, the CDR3 reads TGCAGTGCTAGAGTTCATAGGGACAGGAGCTCCTACGAGCAGTACTTC. Protein product: CSARVHRDRSSYEQYF. The chain couples TRBV20-1 to TRBJ2-7, with TRBD1 identical over 8 bases. The ends lost 1 base at V and 0 bases at J; junction bases unmatched: 8. The CDR3 is 16 residues long. Germline values: CDR1 DFQATT, CDR2 SNEGSKA (reference sequence).

This chain uses TRBV3-1 with TRBJ2-7; 14 bases map to TRBD2. Germline V CDR1 and CDR2: LGHDT, YNNKEL (reference sequence). The V gene end was trimmed by 4 bases and the J gene end by 6 bases; junction bases not matched to a gene: 5. The CDR3 runs to 15 residues. The chain's CDR3 is CASSLRLAGGREQYF. Written as DNA, the CDR3 is TGTGCCAGCAGCCTTCGACTAGCGGGGGGGCGCGAGCAGTACTTC.

This chain connects TRBV6-2 or TRBV6-3 to TRBJ2-2; 7 nucleotides align to TRBD1. The V gene end was trimmed by 6 bases and the J gene end by 1 base; junction bases not matched to a gene: 5. This CDR3 has 15 amino acids. From germline, CDR1 is MNHEY and CDR2 SVGEGT. The CDR3 DNA sequence: TGTGCCAGCAGACGTAGGACAGGGAACACCGGGGAGCTGTTTTTT. It specifies CASRRRTGNTGELFF.

There are many counts of this clonotype. This chain uses TRBV5-1 with TRBJ1-1, with D unresolved. Germline V CDR1 and CDR2: SGHRS, YFSETQ. The CDR3 length is 13 residues. Trimming left V 1 base short and J 1 base short, with 5 bases between. The CDR3 is CASSLSPNTEAFF. The CDR3 coding sequence is TGCGCCAGCAGCTTGAGTCCGAACACTGAAGCTTTCTTT.

V gene TRBV10-3 combines with J gene TRBJ1-2, with 8 bases that match TRBD1. Germline CDR1 is ENHRY and CDR2 is SYGVKD. The CDR3 contains 15 residues. V lost 6 bases and J lost 10; bases outside the gene matches: 16. CDR3 region: CAISEGGQGIFDYTF. The CDR3 DNA reads as TGTGCCATCAGCGAGGGAGGACAGGGCATTTTTGACTACACCTTC.

This clonotype came up a few times. The rearrangement links TRBV7-8 to TRBJ1-6; D remains unclear. Trimming stripped 5 bases from V and 7 bases from J, with 6 bases between. Germline V gene lookup returns CDR1 SGHVS and CDR2 FQNEAQ. The CDR3 is 12 residues long. CDR3: CASSNINSPLHF. The CDR3 nucleotides read TGTGCCAGCAGCAATATCAATTCACCCCTCCACTTT.

This clonotype was observed a handful of times. The V call is TRBV5-6, the J call TRBJ2-6; D ambiguous. The CDR3 has 13 residues. The germline V and J ends were trimmed by 3 bases and 4 bases, with 5 bases remaining between them. The germline V gene encodes CDR1 SGHDT and CDR2 YYEEEE. The CDR3 DNA is TGTGCCAGCAGCTCCCTCGGGGCCAACGTCCTGACTTTC. Its protein is CASSSLGANVLTF. The whole variable domain, remainder taken from reference TRBV5-6 and TRBJ2-6, is DAGVTQSPTHLIKTRGQQVTLRCSPKSGHDTVSWYQQALGQGPQFIFQYYEEEERQRGNFPDRFSGHQFPNYSSELNVNALLLGDSALYLCASSSLGANVLTFGAGSRLTVL.

This clonotype was counted between two and nine times. The CDR3 DNA reads TGCAGCGGACAGGGCCCAGATACGCAGTATTTT. This translates into CSGQGPDTQYF. V and J are TRBV29-1 and TRBJ2-3; TRBD1 matches at 7 bases. This CDR3 has 11 residues. Germline loops: CDR1 SQVTM, CDR2 ANQGSEA. V lost 7 bases to trimming and J lost 4 bases; unmatched junction nucleotides: 2.

This clonotype was found many times. The chain is built from TRBV6-2 or TRBV6-3 and TRBJ2-5, with a weak D call TRBD1 (5 bases). The CDR3 is 13 residues long. CDR1 and CDR2 (germline): MNHEY, SVGEGT. Trimming took off 2 bases at V and 8 bases at J, with 12 bases between the two ends. CDR3 DNA sequence: TGTGCCAGCAGTTACGGGCAGGGCGGTACCCAGTACTTC. Translation: CASSYGQGGTQYF.

This clonotype was detected ten times or more. The V and J genes are TRBV3-1 and TRBJ1-5; 7 bases match TRBD1. The germline V gene encodes CDR1 LGHDT and CDR2 YNNKEL (reference sequence). With V trimmed by 4 bases and J by 0 bases, 6 bases remained unmatched. This CDR3 comprises 16 residues. The CDR3, as DNA: TGTGCCAGCAGCCTTGGGACAGTAGCTAGCAATCAGCCCCAGCATTTT. Protein sequence: CASSLGTVASNQPQHF.

The V gene is TRBV9, the J gene TRBJ2-7, with D perhaps matching TRBD2 (5 bases). V was pared by 1 base and J by 5 bases, with 22 bases between. The CDR3 has 17 amino acids. Germline V gene lookup returns CDR1 SGDLS and CDR2 YYNGEE. In nucleotides, the CDR3 is TGTGCCAGCAGCGTAAACTCGAGGGTCAGGTCGAGGAACGAGCAGTACTTC. Translation gives CASSVNSRVRSRNEQYF.

As to this clonotype: At one boundary the junction diverges from the germline segment, which might be a read error. The chain employs TRBV19 and TRBJ2-6; perhaps TRBD2 as D (5 bases). The CDR3 runs to 15 residues. The germline V gene has CDR1 LNHDA and CDR2 SQIVND (reference sequence). CDR3 loop: CASSIEGSEANVLTF. The CDR3 coding sequence is TGTGCCAGTAGTATCGAGGGCTCTGAGGCCAACGTCCTGACTTTC. The whole variable domain, remainder taken from reference TRBV19 and TRBJ2-6, is DGGITQSPKYLFRKEGQNVTLSCEQNLNHDAMYWYRQDPGQGLRLIYYSQIVNDFQKGDIAEGYSVSREKKESFPLTVTSAQKNPTAFYLCASSIEGSEANVLTFGAGSRLTVL.

This clonotype was found many times. This rearrangement joins TRBV6-1 to TRBJ1-6, with D possibly being TRBD1 (6 bases). Germline V gene data show CDR1 as MNHNS and CDR2 as SASEGT. The CDR3 totals 14 residues. V lost 2 bases and J lost 10, with 12 bases in between. CDR3 sequence (DNA): TGTGCCAGCAGTGAACCGGGGGGCCACTCACCCCTCCACTTT. This gives the protein CASSEPGGHSPLHF.

A few counts support this clonotype. The chain combines TRBV30 with TRBJ1-5; D ambiguous. CDR3 length: 12 residues. Germline V gives CDR1 GTSNPN, CDR2 SVGIG (reference sequence). Trimming removed 1 base from V and 3 bases from J, with 4 bases in between. CDR3 nucleotides: TGTGCCTGGAGTGCTCTCAATCAGCCCCAGCATTTT. It codes for CAWSALNQPQHF.